This T cell receptor (beta chain) was identified during a study of T cells after yellow fever vaccination. This clonotype was counted between two and nine times. Trimming took off 6 bases at V and 1 base at J, with 13 bases between the two ends. This CDR3 region has 14 residues. Germline-derived CDR1 and CDR2 are WNHNN and SYGVQD (reference sequence). MiXCR, applied by TCRdb to the 5' RACE reads, yields one record per CDR3 protein. The sample shows 510,000 or so distinct CDR3 sequences, approximately 21% of them seen only once. The material was PBMCs, obtained 15 days after the yellow fever booster vaccination. The V gene is TRBV10-1, the J gene TRBJ2-7; D is possibly TRBD1 (6 bases). The receptor's source is a man aged 25-45 years who received the YFV17D yellow fever vaccine. The CDR3 region is CASSQDSSSYEQYF. The CDR3 region has the DNA TGCGCCAGCAGCCAGGACAGTTCTTCCTACGAGCAGTACTTC.